This T cell receptor beta chain derives from a study of blood T cell repertoires in COVID-19. Overall study context: The United States, Italy and Spain were the sources of the acute and convalescent COVID-19 samples.

During active infection, Seattle patients enrolled and were then monitored through disease. Original processing methods: Amplification from reference gene primers served as the basis for estimated nucleated cell counts. The assay was immunoSEQ multiplex PCR, and TCRdb's table has in-frame clones only and misses some. V and J calls and clone size are copied from that table; D and trimming were computed from the DNA. Of approximately 300,000 clones in the sample, 90% were seen once. The CDR3 is made up of 15 amino acids. Unmatched junction bases numbered 12, after V lost 6 bases and J lost 9 bases. CDR1 is SEHNR and CDR2 is FQNEAQ in the germline V gene (reference sequence).

Input material: peripheral blood. The receptor comes from a young woman with COVID-19, enrolled during active disease. V and J are TRBV7-9 and TRBJ2-1, with TRBD2 matching over 9 bases. The CDR3 is CASSSGLAGFLEQFF. Here the CDR3 DNA reads TGTGCCAGCAGTTCTGGTCTAGCGGGATTTCTTGAGCAGTTCTTC.